This T cell receptor (beta chain) was identified in a study of STAT5B mutations in CD4+ large granular lymphocyte leukemia. Whole-study results and caveats: Without putative leukemic clones, patient CD4-sorted repertoires remained more clonal than healthy CD4+ repertoires.

To note about this clone: What it binds is unknown.

As processed by the authors: Lowest detectable productive clonotype frequency was 2.59 x 10-5. TCRdb's copy holds only in-frame clones and misses some; the assay was immunoSEQ multiplex PCR. From that table come the V and J calls and clone size; the DNA was used to work out D and trimming. Altogether about 34,000 clones are present, around 74% being singletons, with the ten largest covering around 1%. The sample comprised CD4+ T cells from blood buffy coats. This clonotype was obtained from a human donor in good health.

CDR3 protein: CASTPWKGPETQYF. The CDR3 nucleotides read TGCGCCAGCACCCCGTGGAAAGGACCCGAGACCCAGTACTTC. V and J are TRBV5-1 and TRBJ2-5; no definite D call. This CDR3 is built from 14 residues. The V gene lost 6 bases and the J gene lost 5 bases, with 17 bases spanning the gap. Germline CDR1 reads SGHRS; CDR2 reads YFSETQ.